This T cell receptor (beta chain) is from a study of Graves' ophthalmopathy and Graves' hyperthyroidism. The overall study: Peripheral blood sampling occurred at initial diagnosis, before any treatment.

CAS ≥3, NOSPECS ≥4, moderate-to-severe activity and duration under 3 months marked donors with ophthalmopathy. Other autoimmune diseases, uncontrolled infections, pregnancy or lactation ruled patients out of participation. Of note for this clonotype: Its antigen is unknown.

General study results and limits: The model achieved under 71% sensitivity and roughly 72% specificity for ophthalmopathy progression.

TCR beta CDR3 amplification used RNA transcripts. HTBI primers primed a first-round RT-PCR, and a second-round multiplex PCR followed. TCRdb called the multiplex PCR reads again in MiXCR, with one record for every CDR3 protein. Of 200,000 to 250,000 distinct CDR3 sequences detected, approximately 42% appear once; the ten largest clones hold more than 45%. The source is an adult man with Graves' ophthalmopathy. The specimen sequenced was peripheral blood.

CDR3 nucleotides: TGTGCCAGCAGCGTAGAGCGGGAGTCGAAGTACGAGCAGTACTTC. Encoded protein: CASSVERESKYEQYF. The chain uses TRBV5-8 and TRBJ2-7, with 8 bases that match TRBD2. The CDR3 covers 15 residues. Trimming cost V 4 bases and J 4 bases; bases outside gene matches: 10. Germline-derived CDR1 and CDR2 are SGHTS and YDEGEE. Full variable domain (missing parts from reference TRBV5-8 and TRBJ2-7): EAGVTQSPTHLIKTRGQQATLRCSPISGHTSVYWYQQALGLGLQFLLWYDEGEERNRGNFPPRFSGRQFPNYSSELNVNALELEDSALYLCASSVERESKYEQYFGPGTRLTVT.